The clone carrying this T cell receptor beta chain was observed a few times. Its specificity is unknown. This specimen comes from a study of identical twins. Whole-study results and caveats: A partial confounding effect on zero-insertion analyses could come from invariant MAIT and iNKT cells. Twin-shared out-of-frame alpha sequences were enriched for low generation probability.

One entry per CDR3 protein results from TCRdb running MiXCR on the 5' RACE reads. The sample includes some 760,000 distinct CDR3 sequences, 15% to 20% of them seen just once. Healthy Caucasian donors formed the entire cohort. The same specimen was also included in a second study, on T cells expressing NK-cell markers. That paper states: In the group of eight sequenced donors, seven were HCMV-seropositive and one was seronegative.

The sequence came from a woman aged 18 to 35 in good health. Sequencing was carried out using PBMCs.

CDR3 amino acids: CASSFIPGLADSYEQYF. DNA of the CDR3: TGTGCCAGCAGCTTCATACCGGGACTAGCGGATTCCTACGAGCAGTACTTC. This chain uses TRBV7-9 with TRBJ2-7; 11 nucleotides agree with TRBD2. J lost 1 base, V lost 3 bases, and 8 bases had no gene match. This CDR3 region has 17 residues. CDR1 is SEHNR and CDR2 is FQNEAQ in the germline V gene (reference sequence).